The entry below describes one T cell receptor beta chain. Its specificity is not known. The sample belongs to a study of T cells in Graves' hyperthyroidism and ophthalmopathy. Study-level results: Among thyroid clonotypes expanded above 0.001, most also appeared in blood.

V was clipped by 5 bases and J by 4 bases; unmatched bases: 19. From germline, CDR1 is SEHNR and CDR2 FQNEAQ (reference sequence). The CDR3 has 21 residues. The study left out patients who had uncontrolled infection, other autoimmune disease, pregnancy or lactation. Using RNA transcripts as the source, TCR beta CDR3 regions were amplified. During a first-round RT-PCR of the TCR CDR3, the HTBI primer set was used. TCRdb reprocessed the multiplex PCR reads with MiXCR, giving one entry per CDR3 protein. The table includes hundreds of thousands of distinct CDR3 sequences, roughly 19% detected once. This TCR was sampled from a man aged 50 or older with Graves' ophthalmopathy. V is TRBV7-9 and J is TRBJ2-1, with TRBD2 identical over 14 bases. The specimen was blood. CDR3 nucleotide sequence: TGTGCCAGCAGCCCCCGGCCGCCGACTAGCGGGAGGGTCGATGTATACAATGAGCAGTTCTTC. It specifies CASSPRPPTSGRVDVYNEQFF.